A selection of T cell receptor beta chains follows, all from one sample in a study of PD-1 blockade in mismatch repair-deficient tumors. Clones were sequenced by immunoSEQ multiplex PCR, and TCRdb holds only the in-frame ones, with some missing. This sample carries about 68,000 clones, 60% to 80% of them seen once, and the ten largest clones take about 5%. The input for sequencing was peripheral blood, taken 2 weeks after starting pembrolizumab. The receptors were gathered from an adult with mismatch repair-deficient cancer. The CDR3 runs from the conserved cysteine through the conserved F or W.

TRBJ1-2 TRBV10-3 CAISGDVHYGYTF
TRBJ1-2 TRBV14 CASSQDQMSNYGYTF
TRBJ2-1 TRBV2 CASSVFLSNEQFF
TRBJ2-7 TRBV19 CASSYTGGVTYEQYF
TRBJ1-2 TRBV7-8 CASSLVVEGGYGYTF
TRBJ1-4 TRBV4-1 CASSQEGIPNEKLFF
TRBJ1-2 TRBV5-4 CASSFRGSVYGYTF
TRBJ2-1 TRBV6-5 CASNDRFVYNEQFF
TRBJ2-7 TRBV2 CASDGTGGYEQYF
TRBJ1-3 TRBV18 CASSPPGGGDTIYF
TRBJ2-5 TRBV6-6 CASTLVSGSQGETQYF
TRBJ2-7 TRBV6-1 CASSGRRGTGSSYEQYF
TRBJ2-3 TRBV27 CASSSTGPDTQYF
TRBJ2-7 TRBV15 CATSRDGYEQYF
TRBJ2-4 TRBV14 CASSPNDGGIQYF
TRBJ2-3 TRBV30 CAWSVRVGGMTDTQYF
TRBJ2-7 TRBV30 CAWSVGGLGTREQYF
TRBJ2-5 TRBV5-4 CASSLSPDRVQETQYF
TRBJ1-1 TRBV4-3 CASSQEARGEAFF
TRBJ2-7 TRBV9 CASSGLLGYEQYF
TRBJ1-1 TRBV7-3 CASSPEGRTGAEAFF
TRBJ2-7 TRBV9 CASSPRTSGVTYEQYF
TRBJ2-1 TRBV29-1 CSGMTGNEQFF
TRBJ1-5 TRBV5-5 CASSLANQPQHF
TRBJ2-7 TRBV7-3 CASSSWTSGTNEQYF
TRBJ2-7 TRBV11-3 CASSFTATEQYF
TRBJ2-5 TRBV6-5 CASSWGQGGETQYF
TRBJ1-4 TRBV5-4 CASSLAGYNEKLFF
TRBJ1-1 TRBV7-8 CASSRTRETEAFF
TRBJ2-1 TRBV7-9 CASSSVSGREFNEQFF
TRBJ2-2 TRBV19 CSTGTGTGELFF
TRBJ2-2 TRBV9 CASSPRDSTGELFF
TRBJ1-5 TRBV6-1 CASSAGPPQPQHF
TRBJ1-1 TRBV6-6 CASNLWNTEAFF
TRBJ1-2 TRBV27 CASSLGGTGLGYGYTF
TRBJ1-4 TRBV5-6 CASSQLRAATNEKLFF
TRBJ2-7 TRBV7-3 CASSLRRVGPDEQYF
TRBJ1-2 TRBV11-2 CASSLEAFTGNGYTF
TRBJ2-2 TRBV6-6 CASSYRQVSPPGELFF
TRBJ1-2 TRBV7-2 CASSRGGSEEYGYTF
TRBJ2-2 TRBV9 CASSVNGGRTGELFF
TRBJ2-7 TRBV6-5 CASSYSLATGPHEQYF
TRBJ1-1 TRBV7-6 CASSLRRGGATEAFF
TRBJ1-1 TRBV19 CASSAQTGANTEAFF
TRBJ2-5 TRBV27 CASSWGGETQYF
TRBJ1-1 TRBV14 CASSPRHEAFF
TRBJ1-1 TRBV30 CAWSDKDTANTEAFF
TRBJ1-1 TRBV18 CASSSGGIVTEAFF
TRBJ1-5 TRBV6-4 CASSDSGQGSNQPQHF